These 21 T cell receptor beta chains were sequenced from one sample in a study of blood T cell repertoires in COVID-19. Repertoires were generated with immunoSEQ multiplex PCR, while TCRdb's copy carries only in-frame clones and drops some. This table has approximately 150,000 clones, over 70% appearing once. The sample consisted of peripheral blood. The source is a man in his 70s who had recovered from COVID-19.

The DNA for the CDR3 is TGTGCCAGCAGCGTAGGACAGGAAGTTGGAAACACCATATATTTT. Translated, it gives CASSVGQEVGNTIYF. This chain uses TRBV11-2 with TRBJ1-3, with 7 bases that match TRBD1. V shed 5 bases and J 3 bases; nucleotides not matched to a gene: 7. The CDR3 is made up of 15 amino acids. CDR1 is SGHAT, CDR2 FQNNGV, per germline.

The gene calls are TRBV6-5 and TRBJ2-2; 7 bases are a match to TRBD1. This CDR3 has 13 residues. J was trimmed by 7 bases and V by 4 bases; bases with no gene match: 3. CDR1 and CDR2 (germline): MNHEY, SVGAGI. CDR3 sequence: CASSLGGYGELFF. CDR3 in DNA: TGTGCCAGCAGTTTAGGGGGCTACGGGGAGCTGTTTTTT.

V usage is TRBV11-2 and J usage is TRBJ1-1; D is possibly TRBD1 (6 bases). Germline-derived CDR1 and CDR2 are SGHAT and FQNNGV. V lost 5 bases to trimming and J lost 1 base, with 14 bases between them. The CDR3 length is 15 residues. The DNA for the CDR3 is TGTGCCAGCAGCCCACTACTCAGGGGGAACACTGAAGCTTTCTTT. It specifies CASSPLLRGNTEAFF.

This clone turned up a few times. The chain joins TRBV7-2 to TRBJ2-7; 7 bases are a match to TRBD2. With V trimmed by 1 base and J by 2 bases, 8 bases remained unmatched. This CDR3 spans 16 amino acids. Germline assignment: CDR1 SGHTA and CDR2 FQGNSA. CDR3 nucleotide sequence: TGTGCCAGCAGCTTAGAAGGTGTGGCGGGAGCCTACGAGCAGTACTTC. It translates to CASSLEGVAGAYEQYF.

The chain has TRBV16 and TRBJ2-3, with 8 positions matching TRBD1. This CDR3 comprises 15 residues. Per germline, CDR1 KGHSY and CDR2 FQNENV. J gave up 4 bases and V 4 bases, and 7 bases lay outside the gene matches. This CDR3 reads CASSRSDRAADTQYF. For the CDR3, the DNA is TGTGCCAGCAGCCGATCGGACAGGGCCGCAGATACGCAGTATTTT.

Here the CDR3 DNA reads TGTGCCAGCAGCCAAGTAGGAGTAATGGCCTACGAGCAGTACTTC. Its protein is CASSQVGVMAYEQYF. The V call is TRBV3-1 (or the pseudogene TRBV3-2), the J call TRBJ2-7; D gene ambiguous. This CDR3 is built from 15 residues. The germline V gene encodes CDR1 LGHDT and CDR2 YNNKEL (reference sequence). V was trimmed by 1 base and J by 2 bases, leaving 12 bases between them.

The J gene is TRBJ2-2, the V gene TRBV19, with 9 nucleotides matching TRBD1. The ends lost 7 bases at V and 5 bases at J; junction bases unmatched: 5. CDR3 length: 14 amino acids. Germline lookup yields CDR1 LNHDA and CDR2 SQIVND (reference sequence). In nucleotides, the CDR3 is TGTGCCAGTAAAGGACAGGGGCCGACCGGGGAGCTGTTTTTT. Amino acids: CASKGQGPTGELFF.

The V gene is TRBV18, the J gene TRBJ2-1; tentative D call: TRBD2 (6 bases). This CDR3 has 16 amino acids. Germline lookup yields CDR1 KGHSH and CDR2 LQKENI. V gave up 0 bases and J gave up 3 bases, with 12 bases separating them. Written as DNA, the CDR3 is TGTGCCAGCTCACCACCGCGGGGTGGGCTCTACAATGAGCAGTTCTTC. This sequence encodes CASSPPRGGLYNEQFF.

The rearrangement joins TRBV18 to TRBJ2-3; D is perhaps TRBD1 (6 bases). Germline V CDR1 and CDR2: KGHSH, LQKENI. The length of the CDR3 is 14 residues. V lost 3 bases and J 3 bases, leaving 10 bases between the germline ends. CDR3 nucleotides: TGTGCCAGCTCACCCAGGGGTTCTACAGATACGCAGTATTTT. This encodes CASSPRGSTDTQYF. The variable domain in full, with the rest retrieved from reference TRBV18 and TRBJ2-3, is NAGVMQNPRHLVRRRGQEARLRCSPMKGHSHVYWYRQLPEEGLKFMVYLQKENIIDESGMPKERFSAEFPKEGPSILRIQQVVRGDSAAYFCASSPRGSTDTQYFGPGTRLTVL.

J is TRBJ2-7 and V is TRBV11-2; possible D gene TRBD1, 5 bases. CDR1 and CDR2 from the germline V gene are SGHAT and FQNNGV. The CDR3 contains 14 residues. Between the trimmed V and J ends, which lost 3 bases and 2 bases, there was a span of 11 bases. CDR3 coding DNA: TGTGCCAGCAGCTTGGGGCTAAAACCCTACGAGCAGTACTTC. The encoded protein is CASSLGLKPYEQYF.

In its sample, this clone was seen a few times. This rearrangement joins TRBV28 to TRBJ2-1, with 10 bases matching TRBD1. V shed 6 bases and J 10 bases; nucleotides not matched to a gene: 9. From germline, CDR1 is MDHEN and CDR2 SYDVKM. The CDR3 totals 14 residues. The CDR3 region has the DNA TGTGCCAGCAGCCCCGGGACAGGGGTTGGCGAGCAGTTCTTC. As protein: CASSPGTGVGEQFF.

V usage is TRBV27 and J usage is TRBJ2-2; TRBD1 agrees at 8 bases. J gave up 4 bases and V 5 bases, and 12 bases lay outside the gene matches. The CDR3 totals 17 residues. CDR1 is MNHEY and CDR2 is SMNVEV in the germline V gene (reference sequence). CDR3 nucleotide sequence: TGTGCCAGCAGTATAGACAGGGGCGGAAGTACCACCGGGGAGCTGTTTTTT. This sequence encodes CASSIDRGGSTTGELFF.

The V call is TRBV27, the J call TRBJ2-3; 8 nucleotides agree with TRBD2. The CDR3 has 19 residues. The germline gives CDR1 MNHEY, CDR2 SMNVEV (reference sequence). V shed 6 bases and J 0 bases; nucleotides not matched to a gene: 17. CDR3 DNA sequence: TGTGCCAGCAGCACCCCCGCGCTCACTAGCGGCACTAGCACAGATACGCAGTATTTT. Translated: CASSTPALTSGTSTDTQYF.

This chain uses TRBV3-1 (or the pseudogene TRBV3-2) with TRBJ1-1; D may be TRBD1 (5 bases). The length of the CDR3 is 13 residues. From germline, CDR1 is LGHDT and CDR2 YNNKEL (reference sequence). V was clipped by 2 bases and J by 7 bases, with 11 bases between them. The CDR3 nucleotides read TGTGCCAGCAGCCAATCAGGGCGGGATGAAGCTTTCTTT. This encodes CASSQSGRDEAFF.

The chain has TRBV5-1 and TRBJ2-1; D might be TRBD1 (6 bases). The germline V gene encodes CDR1 SGHRS and CDR2 YFSETQ. Trimming removed 3 bases at V and 8 bases at J, with 12 bases between. The CDR3 is 13 amino acids. CDR3: CASSSQGDYEQFF. In nucleotides, the CDR3 is TGCGCCAGCAGCTCACAGGGAGACTATGAGCAGTTCTTC.

This rearrangement joins TRBV5-1 to TRBJ2-7, with a tentative D call TRBD1 (6 bases). The germline CDR1 and CDR2 sequences are SGHRS and YFSETQ. The V end was cut by 4 bases, the J end by 4 bases, with 9 bases between. The CDR3 runs 12 residues. CDR3 sequence: CASSVTGYEQYF. Written as DNA, the CDR3 is TGCGCCAGCAGCGTTACAGGGTACGAGCAGTACTTC.

This rearrangement joins TRBV6-5 to TRBJ2-7, with a possible D match to TRBD2 (5 bases). V lost 0 bases, J lost 0 bases, and 9 bases lay in between. CDR1 and CDR2 (germline): MNHEY, SVGAGI. The CDR3 covers 15 residues. Written as DNA, the CDR3 is TGTGCCAGCAGTTACTCGGGTCGGGGCTCCTACGAGCAGTACTTC. It encodes CASSYSGRGSYEQYF.

This sequence joins TRBV3-1 (or the pseudogene TRBV3-2) and TRBJ1-3; no definite D call. Looked up from germline, CDR1 is LGHDT and CDR2 is YNNKEL (reference sequence). CDR3 length: 15 residues. V was shortened by 1 base and J by 2 bases, with 9 bases between the two germline ends. CDR3 sequence: CASSQGLFAGNTIYF. In nucleotides, the CDR3 is TGTGCCAGCAGCCAAGGGCTTTTCGCTGGAAACACCATATATTTT.

The chain couples TRBV7-9 to TRBJ1-2; 7 positions match TRBD1. Germline values: CDR1 SEHNR, CDR2 FQNEAQ (reference sequence). V dropped 2 bases and J dropped 6; count of bases not matched to a gene: 6. The CDR3 is 14 residues long. As DNA, the CDR3 is TGTGCCAGCAGCTTATTGGGGACAGCGGATGGCTACACCTTC. Amino acids: CASSLLGTADGYTF.

The chain recombines TRBV5-8 with TRBJ1-2; D gene uncertain. Trimming pared 4 bases from V and 5 bases from J, leaving 12 bases between. The germline V gene encodes CDR1 SGHTS and CDR2 YDEGEE. CDR3 length: 13 amino acids. The CDR3 DNA reads as TGTGCCAGCAGCGCCCCGGGAGGGTATGGCTACACCTTC. Residues: CASSAPGGYGYTF.

V gene TRBV6-2 or TRBV6-3 combines with J gene TRBJ2-3; 7 positions agree with TRBD2. CDR3 length: 18 amino acids. Germline V gene sequence: CDR1 MNHEY, CDR2 SVGEGT. J lost 2 bases, V lost 4 bases, and 15 bases had no gene match. The CDR3 nucleotides are TGTGCCAGCAGTTCACTATGGCAGGCGGGAGACCCCACAGATACGCAGTATTTT. The encoded protein is CASSSLWQAGDPTDTQYF.